One and the same sample provided the 20 T cell receptor beta chains below, sequenced in a study of T cell repertoires in cytomegalovirus infection. TCRdb called the reads again in MiXCR, with one record for every CDR3 protein. This table holds approximately 190,000 distinct CDR3 sequences, about a tenth found once. Material: PBMCs. The receptors stem from a human donor in good health (CMV status not recorded). Some clones in this sample may be carry-over from other donors' samples.

This clonotype was seen at least ten times. The DNA for the CDR3 is TGTGCCAGCAGTTCCACTAGCGGGGACGCCTACAATGAGCAGTTCTTC. This sequence encodes CASSSTSGDAYNEQFF. V usage is TRBV6-1 and J usage is TRBJ2-1; the match to TRBD2 covers 10 bases. The CDR3 is 16 residues long. The V segment lost 5 bases and the J segment 2 bases; nucleotides outside the gene matches: 6. From germline, CDR1 is MNHNS and CDR2 SASEGT.

At least ten counts were recorded for this clonotype. The CDR3 reads CASSYFYGAFF. The CDR3 nucleotides read TGTGCCAGCAGTTACTTTTACGGGGCTTTCTTT. This chain uses TRBV6-2 or TRBV6-3 with TRBJ1-1; no reliable D call. CDR1 is MNHEY, CDR2 SVGEGT, per germline. V was shortened by 1 base and J by 11 bases, with 8 bases between the two germline ends. This CDR3 comprises 11 residues.

This clonotype appeared many times. The genes are TRBV7-2 and TRBJ1-1; 8 positions match TRBD1. In germline, CDR1 is SGHTA, CDR2 FQGNSA. The V and J ends lost 4 bases and 6 bases, in that order; junction bases with no gene match: 10. The CDR3 is made up of 15 amino acids. CDR3 sequence reads: CASSSTGALGAEAFF. Here the CDR3 DNA reads TGTGCCAGCAGCTCGACAGGGGCACTGGGGGCTGAAGCTTTCTTT. Full variable domain (missing parts from reference TRBV7-2 and TRBJ1-1): GAGVSQSPSNKVTEKGKDVELRCDPISGHTALYWYRQSLGQGLEFLIYFQGNSAPDKSGLPSDRFSAERTGGSVSTLTIQRTQQEDSAVYLCASSSTGALGAEAFFGQGTRLTVV.

This clonotype was observed many times. The chain joins TRBV7-3 to TRBJ2-1, with D tentatively TRBD2 (5 bases). V was pared by 0 bases and J by 2 bases, with 8 bases between. The CDR3 is made up of 15 amino acids. Germline V gene lookup returns CDR1 SGHTA and CDR2 FQGTGA. Here the CDR3 DNA reads TGTGCCAGCAGCTTAACGGGAGCGGCCTACAATGAGCAGTTCTTC. Its translation is CASSLTGAAYNEQFF.

The sample holds many counts of this clonotype. The chain couples TRBV7-2 to TRBJ1-4; D remains unclear. Germline V lookup: CDR1 SGHTA, CDR2 FQGNSA. The CDR3 totals 16 residues. The V gene lost 1 base and the J gene lost 2 bases, with 11 bases spanning the gap. The CDR3 sequence: CASSLVPVGTNEKLFF. CDR3 nucleotide sequence: TGTGCCAGCAGCTTAGTCCCAGTCGGGACTAATGAAAAACTGTTTTTT. The full variable domain, rest sourced from reference TRBV7-2 and TRBJ1-4, is GAGVSQSPSNKVTEKGKDVELRCDPISGHTALYWYRQSLGQGLEFLIYFQGNSAPDKSGLPSDRFSAERTGGSVSTLTIQRTQQEDSAVYLCASSLVPVGTNEKLFFGSGTQLSVL.

The chain recombines TRBV2 with TRBJ2-7; D uncertain. With 8 bases removed from V and 0 bases from J, the gap between germline ends came to 8 bases. This CDR3 region has 12 residues. The V gene's germline CDR1 is SNHLY and CDR2 FYNNEI. As DNA, the CDR3 is TGTGCCAGCCGCCGGATCTCCTACGAGCAGTACTTC. It translates to CASRRISYEQYF.

There are many counts of this clonotype. The chain joins TRBV11-2 to TRBJ2-3, with TRBD2 matching over 15 bases. V lost 5 bases, J lost 5 bases, and 8 bases stayed unmatched. In germline, CDR1 is SGHAT, CDR2 FQNNGV. The CDR3 is 17 residues long. Here the CDR3 reads CASSPGTSGRSGDTQYF. CDR3 coding DNA: TGTGCCAGCAGCCCCGGGACTAGCGGGAGGTCCGGAGATACGCAGTATTTT. Complete variable domain (other parts from reference TRBV11-2 and TRBJ2-3): EAGVAQSPRYKIIEKRQSVAFWCNPISGHATLYWYQQILGQGPKLLIQFQNNGVVDDSQLPKDRFSAERLKGVDSTLKIQPAKLEDSAVYLCASSPGTSGRSGDTQYFGPGTRLTVL.

The chain links TRBV4-3 to TRBJ1-1; D not certain. The CDR3 has 15 amino acids. Trimming took 1 base from V and 5 from J, leaving 14 bases between them. CDR1 is LGHNA and CDR2 is YSLEER in the germline V gene. CDR3 bases: TGCGCCAGCAGCCAAGCCTACTTCTCGGGAACTGAAGCTTTCTTT. This codes for CASSQAYFSGTEAFF.

This clonotype has a count of ten or more. The chain recombines TRBV7-2 with TRBJ1-5; D unresolved. CDR1 is SGHTA and CDR2 is FQGNSA in the germline V gene. V lost 5 bases to trimming and J lost 4 bases, with 9 bases between them. The CDR3 sequence is 13 residues long. The DNA for the CDR3 is TGTGCCAGCAGCGCTTCAAGTAATCAGCCCCAGCATTTT. Protein sequence: CASSASSNQPQHF.

This chain uses TRBV12-3 or TRBV12-4 with TRBJ2-1; D assignment may be TRBD1 or TRBD2 (6 bases each). Trimming stripped 6 bases from V and 7 bases from J, with 13 bases between. The CDR3 has 13 amino acids. The CDR3 here is CASRQGLWNEQFF. CDR3 in DNA: TGTGCCAGCAGACAGGGACTTTGGAATGAGCAGTTCTTC.

This chain uses TRBV2 with TRBJ2-2; D call uncertain. Trimming stripped 1 base from V and 5 bases from J, with 14 bases between. CDR3 size: 16 residues. Germline CDR1 SNHLY, CDR2 FYNNEI. Here the CDR3 DNA reads TGTGCCAGCAGTGAAGAAGGACCCCATCTGACCGGGGAGCTGTTTTTT. This sequence encodes CASSEEGPHLTGELFF.

This chain connects TRBV29-1 to TRBJ2-7, with 10 bases aligning to TRBD1. With 1 base clipped from V and 3 bases from J, the junction kept 9 bases outside the gene matches. Looked up from germline, CDR1 is SQVTM and CDR2 is ANQGSEA. CDR3 size: 16 residues. CDR3 residues: CSVEAKGQGSFYEQYF. As DNA, the CDR3 is TGCAGCGTTGAAGCTAAGGGACAGGGGTCGTTCTACGAGCAGTACTTC.

CDR3 region: CASSLGLAGEKETQYF. The CDR3 bases are TGTGCCAGCAGCCTCGGACTAGCGGGAGAGAAAGAGACCCAGTACTTC. The V gene is TRBV7-2, the J gene TRBJ2-5; 13 bases match TRBD2. Germline lookup yields CDR1 SGHTA and CDR2 FQGNSA. The trim removed 5 bases at V and 3 bases at J, leaving 6 bases unmatched. The CDR3 runs to 16 residues.

The chain carries TRBV7-4 and TRBJ2-2; maybe TRBD2 (5 bases). Between the trimmed V and J ends, which lost 1 base and 0 bases, there was a span of 12 bases. CDR1 and CDR2 from the germline V gene are SGHVT and SQSDAQ. CDR3 length: 17 amino acids. The CDR3 DNA reads as TGTGCCAGCAGCTTAGTTGTTCGGGGAACGAACACCGGGGAGCTGTTTTTT. Translating it yields CASSLVVRGTNTGELFF.

The CDR3 bases are TGCAGTGCTAGGTTTCCAGATTTTACCTACGAGCAGTACTTC. Translation: CSARFPDFTYEQYF. The rearrangement uses TRBV20-1 and TRBJ2-7; D is unclear. The CDR3 is 14 amino acids. Germline lookup yields CDR1 DFQATT and CDR2 SNEGSKA (reference sequence). V was pared by 3 bases and J by 2 bases, with 14 bases between.

This clonotype was counted at least ten times. The CDR3 here is CSASRGGQYNSPLHF. In DNA, the CDR3 is TGCAGTGCTAGTAGGGGAGGGCAATATAATTCACCCCTCCACTTT. The rearrangement links TRBV20-1 to TRBJ1-6, with D maybe TRBD1 (5 bases). CDR1 is DFQATT, CDR2 SNEGSKA, per germline (reference sequence). The CDR3 runs to 15 residues. Trimming pared 3 bases from V and 4 bases from J, leaving 13 bases between.

This chain links TRBV30 with TRBJ1-4, with 9 bases matching TRBD1. This CDR3 is 15 amino acids long. V shed 1 base and J 4 bases; nucleotides not matched to a gene: 4. Germline values: CDR1 GTSNPN, CDR2 SVGIG (reference sequence). CDR3 residues: CAWSGQGVVNEKLFF. The DNA of the CDR3 is TGTGCCTGGAGTGGACAGGGGGTAGTTAATGAAAAACTGTTTTTT. Full variable domain (missing parts from reference TRBV30 and TRBJ1-4): SQTIHQWPATLVQPVGSPLSLECTVEGTSNPNLYWYRQAAGRGLQLLFYSVGIGQISSEVPQNLSASRPQDRQFILSSKKLLLSDSGFYLCAWSGQGVVNEKLFFGSGTQLSVL.

This clonotype was counted between two and nine times. The genes are TRBV5-4 and TRBJ2-1, with 11 bases fitting TRBD2. The V segment lost 5 bases and the J segment 4 bases; nucleotides outside the gene matches: 5. Germline loops: CDR1 SGHNT, CDR2 YYREEE (reference sequence). The CDR3 runs 15 residues. The CDR3 reads CASRSGTSGYNEQFF. CDR3 DNA: TGTGCCAGCAGATCCGGGACTAGCGGTTACAATGAGCAGTTCTTC.

This clonotype came up many times. The rearrangement joins TRBV6-2 or TRBV6-3 to TRBJ2-2, with D perhaps TRBD1 (5 bases). This CDR3 region has 12 residues. Trimming left V 5 bases short and J 7 bases short, with 8 bases between. Germline lookup yields CDR1 MNHEY and CDR2 SVGEGT. For the CDR3, the DNA is TGTGCCAGCAGTCAGGGCGTCGGGGAGCTGTTTTTT. Translation gives CASSQGVGELFF.

This clonotype showed up many times. This rearrangement joins TRBV27 to TRBJ2-1; TRBD1 matches at 10 bases. Germline-derived CDR1 and CDR2 are MNHEY and SMNVEV (reference sequence). The CDR3 has 16 amino acids. J was trimmed by 3 bases and V by 5 bases; bases with no gene match: 7. The CDR3 sequence: CASSSRGQGSYNEQFF. In nucleotides, the CDR3 is TGTGCCAGCAGTAGCCGGGGACAGGGGAGCTACAATGAGCAGTTCTTC.